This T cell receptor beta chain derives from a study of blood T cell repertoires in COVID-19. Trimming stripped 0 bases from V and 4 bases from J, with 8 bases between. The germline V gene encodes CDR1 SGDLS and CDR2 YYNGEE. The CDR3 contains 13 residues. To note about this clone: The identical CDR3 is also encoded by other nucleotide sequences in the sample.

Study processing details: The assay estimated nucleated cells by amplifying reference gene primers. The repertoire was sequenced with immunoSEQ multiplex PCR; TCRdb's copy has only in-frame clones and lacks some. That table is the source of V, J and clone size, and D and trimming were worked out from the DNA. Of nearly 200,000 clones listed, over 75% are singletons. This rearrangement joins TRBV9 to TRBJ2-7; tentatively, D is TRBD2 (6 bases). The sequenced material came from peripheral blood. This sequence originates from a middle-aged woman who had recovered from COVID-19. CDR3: CASSVAGDYEQYF. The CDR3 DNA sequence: TGTGCCAGCAGCGTAGCGGGAGATTACGAGCAGTACTTC.